The text below deals with one TCR beta chain. Its specificity is unknown. The record originates from a study of long-term antiretroviral therapy in people with HIV. General study findings and limits: Versus controls, repertoires in people with HIV had narrower CDR3 length ranges. Post-ART, diversity grew, though it stayed under transplant donor control levels.

immunoSEQ v3.0 was run at survey level. Profiling relied on immunoSEQ multiplex PCR, and the TCRdb table lists in-frame clones only, not all of them. The table records more than 25,000 clones, 95% to 98% of them present only once. The CDR3 has 12 residues. Trimming stripped 5 bases from V and 8 bases from J, with 15 bases between. CDR1 and CDR2 (germline): GTSNPN, SVGIG (reference sequence). This TCR derives from a man aged 30-40 years with HIV. Sequences were derived from unsorted PBMCs, sampled 7.6 years after starting antiretroviral therapy. The genes are TRBV30 and TRBJ1-1; D call uncertain. DNA of the CDR3: TGTGCCTGGTTAGGGCCCCATAAAGAAGCTTTCTTT. The encoded protein is CAWLGPHKEAFF.